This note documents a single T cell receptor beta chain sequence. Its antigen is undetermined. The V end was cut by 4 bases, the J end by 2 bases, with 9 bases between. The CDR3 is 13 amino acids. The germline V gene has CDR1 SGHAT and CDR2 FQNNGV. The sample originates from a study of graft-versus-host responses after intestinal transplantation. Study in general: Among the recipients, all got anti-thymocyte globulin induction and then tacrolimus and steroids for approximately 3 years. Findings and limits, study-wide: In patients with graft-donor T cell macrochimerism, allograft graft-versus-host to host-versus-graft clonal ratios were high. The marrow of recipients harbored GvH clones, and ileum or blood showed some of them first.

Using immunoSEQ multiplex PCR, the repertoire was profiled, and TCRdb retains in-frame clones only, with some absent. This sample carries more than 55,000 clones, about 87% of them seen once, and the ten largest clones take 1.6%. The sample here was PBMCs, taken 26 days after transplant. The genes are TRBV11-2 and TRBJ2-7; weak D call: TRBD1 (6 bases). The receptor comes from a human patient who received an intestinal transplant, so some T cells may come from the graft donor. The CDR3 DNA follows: TGTGCCAGCAGCTACACAGGGACCTACGAGCAGTACTTC. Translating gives CASSYTGTYEQYF.